The 6 T cell receptor beta chains listed next were all sequenced from one sample in a study of blood T cell repertoires in COVID-19. The repertoire was sequenced with immunoSEQ multiplex PCR; TCRdb's copy has only in-frame clones and lacks some. The table lists around 430,000 clones, about 87% of them singletons. The source material was PBMCs or T cells enriched from blood (not recorded which). These receptor sequences come from a woman aged 50 to 65 who had recovered from COVID-19.

This clone was seen a single time. The chain employs TRBV6-5 and TRBJ1-5; D gene ambiguous. The germline gives CDR1 MNHEY, CDR2 SVGAGI. The CDR3 runs 14 residues. Between the trimmed V and J ends, which lost 3 bases and 0 bases, there was a span of 6 bases. CDR3 in DNA: TGTGCCAGCAGTTATCTTTATAGCAATCAGCCCCAGCATTTT. Its translation: CASSYLYSNQPQHF.

The chain couples TRBV19 to TRBJ2-1; no clear D. The germline V and J ends were trimmed by 1 base and 5 bases, with 6 bases remaining between them. This CDR3 has 13 amino acids. CDR1 LNHDA and CDR2 SQIVND come from the germline V gene (reference sequence). Written as DNA, the CDR3 is TGTGCCAGTAGTATAGGGCCTGACAATGAGCAGTTCTTC. Residues: CASSIGPDNEQFF.

The chain recombines TRBV5-6 with TRBJ1-1; D is unclear. This CDR3 has 16 residues. The germline gives CDR1 SGHDT, CDR2 YYEEEE. V was pared by 4 bases and J by 0 bases, with 16 bases between. The CDR3 nucleotides read TGTGCCAGCAGCCCGCCCCCCGGCGGCTTGAACACTGAAGCTTTCTTT. It translates to CASSPPPGGLNTEAFF.

This clone was picked up one time. This chain connects TRBV19 to TRBJ2-7; 10 bases are a match to TRBD1. CDR3 size: 15 residues. After removal of 7 bases from V and 3 bases from J, the junction contained 9 bases not matched to a gene. Germline V gene data show CDR1 as LNHDA and CDR2 as SQIVND (reference sequence). DNA of the CDR3: TGTGCCAGTAACCACGGACAGGGGGACATCTACGAGCAGTACTTC. It yields the protein CASNHGQGDIYEQYF.

The rearrangement joins TRBV9 to TRBJ1-6; 8 positions agree with TRBD1. The germline V gene encodes CDR1 SGDLS and CDR2 YYNGEE. The CDR3 consists of 15 residues. The V and J ends lost 3 bases and 9 bases, in that order; junction bases with no gene match: 8. For the CDR3, the DNA is TGTGCCAGCAGCGCGACAGGGGATGAGGGTTCACCCCTCCACTTT. Translated: CASSATGDEGSPLHF.

V usage is TRBV4-2 and J usage is TRBJ2-5, with a weak D call TRBD2 (5 bases). V gave up 0 bases and J gave up 10 bases, with 15 bases separating them. Germline-derived CDR1 and CDR2 are LGHNA and YNFKEQ. The CDR3 loop spans 14 amino acids. CDR3 sequence (DNA): TGTGCCAGCAGCCAAGATGAGGTAGCACGGGGCCAGTACTTC. Translated, it gives CASSQDEVARGQYF.